The 18 T cell receptor beta chains below were found in one sample sequenced in a study of CD8 T cells in Susac syndrome. With random hexamers, about 0.5 to 1 ug RNA was reverse transcribed. MiXCR, applied by TCRdb to the immunoSEQ multiplex PCR reads, yields one record per CDR3 protein. This sample has 100,000 or so distinct CDR3 sequences, with roughly 90% found just once. Specimen: CD8+ T cells from PBMCs. The receptors were sampled from a human donor in good health.

This clonotype appeared a single time. V and J are TRBV19 and TRBJ2-2; D remains ambiguous. The CDR3 extends over 13 amino acids. Germline assignment: CDR1 LNHDA and CDR2 SQIVND (reference sequence). Trimming shortened V by 4 bases and J by 7 bases, and 10 bases separated the two germline ends. The CDR3 DNA reads TGTGCCAGTAGTAGACGCGTGGGCGGGGAGCTGTTTTTT. It codes for CASSRRVGGELFF. Based on the CDR3 plus reference TRBV19 and TRBJ2-2, the full variable domain is DGGITQSPKYLFRKEGQNVTLSCEQNLNHDAMYWYRQDPGQGLRLIYYSQIVNDFQKGDIAEGYSVSREKKESFPLTVTSAQKNPTAFYLCASSRRVGGELFFGEGSRLTVL.

The sample holds one count of this clonotype. The chain employs TRBV6-6 and TRBJ1-4; the D gene is possibly TRBD1 (6 bases). Between the trimmed V and J ends, which lost 4 bases and 8 bases, there was a span of 14 bases. This CDR3 has 14 amino acids. Germline V gene data show CDR1 as MNHNY and CDR2 as SVGAGI (reference sequence). The CDR3, as DNA: TGTGCCAGCAGTTCCGACAGGATGCGGGAAAAACTGTTTTTT. Its translation is CASSSDRMREKLFF.

The J gene is TRBJ2-2, the V gene TRBV23-1; D is possibly TRBD2 (5 bases). TRBV23-1 is assigned to the ORF class and has an uncertain function. V lost 4 bases and J 6 bases, leaving 18 bases between the germline ends. The CDR3 extends over 16 amino acids. For the CDR3, the DNA is TGCGCCAGCAGTCGAAAGTGGAGGATTACCTCCGGGGAGCTGTTTTTT. The encoded protein is CASSRKWRITSGELFF.

The chain's CDR3 is CASSLGTGGYNEQFF. CDR3 coding DNA: TGTGCCAGCAGCTTGGGGACAGGAGGATACAATGAGCAGTTCTTC. The rearrangement uses TRBV5-4 and TRBJ2-1; 7 positions agree with TRBD1. The V segment lost 0 bases and the J segment 4 bases; nucleotides outside the gene matches: 4. The CDR3 has 15 amino acids. Germline V gene sequence: CDR1 SGHNT, CDR2 YYREEE (reference sequence).

The J gene is TRBJ1-2, the V gene TRBV3-1, with TRBD1 as a possible D gene (5 bases). V lost 2 bases and J 6 bases, leaving 7 bases between the germline ends. The CDR3 is 12 amino acids. Germline CDR1 LGHDT, CDR2 YNNKEL (reference sequence). CDR3 sequence: CASSQWGDGYTF. In DNA, the CDR3 is TGTGCCAGCAGCCAATGGGGGGATGGCTACACCTTC.

The genes are TRBV6-2 or TRBV6-3 and TRBJ1-1, with a possible D match to TRBD1 (5 bases). Looked up from germline, CDR1 is MNHEY and CDR2 is SVGEGT. The CDR3 runs 13 residues. Trimming took 8 bases from V and 5 from J, leaving 15 bases between them. The CDR3 DNA is TGTGCCAGCGTTGGGAGGGGTTGGACTGAAGCTTTCTTT. It specifies CASVGRGWTEAFF.

The chain employs TRBV6-5 and TRBJ1-2; D ambiguous. Trimming left V 0 bases short and J 5 bases short, with 16 bases between. From germline, CDR1 is MNHEY and CDR2 SVGAGI. The CDR3 is 16 residues long. The CDR3 bases are TGTGCCAGCAGTTACTCGGACGGAAGATCCGAATATGGCTACACCTTC. This codes for CASSYSDGRSEYGYTF.

This rearrangement joins TRBV5-1 to TRBJ2-1; TRBD2 agrees at 13 bases. Trimming took 4 bases from V and 8 from J; bases not matched to a gene: 9. The CDR3 sequence is 16 residues long. Germline-derived CDR1 and CDR2 are SGHRS and YFSETQ. CDR3 residues: CASSSGLAGVFDEQFF. CDR3 DNA sequence: TGCGCCAGCAGCAGTGGACTAGCGGGAGTGTTCGATGAGCAGTTCTTC.

This chain joins TRBV7-3 and TRBJ2-3; 7 bases match TRBD2. V dropped 1 base and J dropped 5; count of bases not matched to a gene: 9. Germline V gene lookup returns CDR1 SGHTA and CDR2 FQGTGA. The CDR3 contains 16 residues. The CDR3 loop reads CASSLIGGSAVDTQYF. The DNA of the CDR3 is TGTGCCAGCAGCTTAATCGGCGGGAGCGCCGTAGATACGCAGTATTTT.

This sequence joins TRBV7-2 and TRBJ2-5; 7 nucleotides agree with TRBD2. The CDR3 totals 13 residues. CDR1 and CDR2 (germline): SGHTA, FQGNSA. The V gene end was trimmed by 5 bases and the J gene end by 11 bases; junction bases not matched to a gene: 11. The CDR3 protein is CASSPRQSGTQYF. In DNA, the CDR3 is TGTGCCAGCAGCCCCCGGCAGAGCGGGACGCAGTACTTC. The full variable domain, in which reference TRBV7-2 and TRBJ2-5 provide the parts outside the CDR3, is GAGVSQSPSNKVTEKGKDVELRCDPISGHTALYWYRQSLGQGLEFLIYFQGNSAPDKSGLPSDRFSAERTGGSVSTLTIQRTQQEDSAVYLCASSPRQSGTQYFGPGTRLLVL.

The chain employs TRBV5-1 and TRBJ2-5, with 7 bases identical to TRBD1. There are 15 residues in the CDR3. The V and J ends lost 4 bases and 1 base, in that order; junction bases with no gene match: 7. Per germline, CDR1 SGHRS and CDR2 YFSETQ. For the CDR3, the DNA is TGCGCCAGCAGCCAGGGACAGATACTCCAAGAGACCCAGTACTTC. It specifies CASSQGQILQETQYF. Drawing the rest from reference TRBV5-1 and TRBJ2-5, the complete variable domain is KAGVTQTPRYLIKTRGQQVTLSCSPISGHRSVSWYQQTPGQGLQFLFEYFSETQRNKGNFPGRFSGRQFSNSRSEMNVSTLELGDSALYLCASSQGQILQETQYFGPGTRLLVL.

This chain links TRBV27 with TRBJ1-1, with a possible D match to TRBD1 (5 bases). The CDR3 loop spans 13 amino acids. In germline, CDR1 is MNHEY, CDR2 SMNVEV (reference sequence). Trimming removed 8 bases at V and 4 bases at J, with 14 bases between. In nucleotides, the CDR3 is TGTGCCAGCGGCCCCAGGGACGGCACTGAAGCTTTCTTT. Its protein is CASGPRDGTEAFF.

The chain employs TRBV5-1 and TRBJ1-1, with 9 bases matching TRBD1. This CDR3 has 22 amino acids. Germline CDR1 reads SGHRS; CDR2 reads YFSETQ. V dropped 0 bases and J dropped 4; count of bases not matched to a gene: 25. CDR3 nucleotide sequence: TGCGCCAGCAGCTTGGCCAATATGTTCTCCGGGACAGGGAAAGATCTAGGCACTGAAGCTTTCTTT. Protein product: CASSLANMFSGTGKDLGTEAFF.

The J gene is TRBJ1-1, the V gene TRBV11-2; possibly TRBD1 for D (6 bases). Germline CDR1 is SGHAT and CDR2 is FQNNGV. The CDR3 spans 13 residues. V lost 5 bases and J lost 7, with 14 bases in between. CDR3 residues: CASSPGEGVEAFF. CDR3 sequence (DNA): TGTGCCAGCAGCCCCGGGGAGGGGGTTGAAGCTTTCTTT.

This sequence joins TRBV12-3 or TRBV12-4 and TRBJ2-1, with TRBD2 matching 11 bases. The CDR3 spans 19 residues. V dropped 2 bases and J dropped 5; count of bases not matched to a gene: 14. This CDR3 reads CASSLSTGTTSGRDNEQFF. CDR3 DNA: TGTGCCAGCAGTTTAAGTACAGGGACAACTAGCGGGAGAGACAATGAGCAGTTCTTC.

This chain uses TRBV15 with TRBJ2-1, with TRBD1 as a possible D gene (6 bases). The CDR3 has 16 amino acids. The germline V gene has CDR1 LNHNV and CDR2 YYDKDF (reference sequence). The V and J ends lost 0 bases and 7 bases respectively, with 16 bases between them. CDR3 DNA: TGTGCCACCAGCAGAGAGGGGGCGTTAGTTGGAAATGAGCAGTTCTTC. Encoded protein: CATSREGALVGNEQFF. Drawing the rest from reference TRBV15 and TRBJ2-1, the complete variable domain is DAMVIQNPRYQVTQFGKPVTLSCSQTLNHNVMYWYQQKSSQAPKLLFHYYDKDFNNEADTPDNFQSRRPNTSFCFLDIRSPGLGDTAMYLCATSREGALVGNEQFFGPGTRLTVL.

This chain uses TRBV20-1 with TRBJ2-7; D possibly matches TRBD1 or TRBD2 (5 bases each). Between the trimmed V and J ends, which lost 2 bases and 2 bases, there was a span of 10 bases. The germline gives CDR1 DFQATT, CDR2 SNEGSKA (reference sequence). This CDR3 region has 13 residues. CDR3 coding DNA: TGCAGTGCTAGATTCGAGGGACCCTACGAGCAGTACTTC. Protein sequence: CSARFEGPYEQYF.

The chain couples TRBV3-1 to TRBJ2-3; possibly TRBD1 for D (6 bases). This CDR3 region has 15 residues. Germline V CDR1 and CDR2: LGHDT, YNNKEL (reference sequence). Trimming removed 4 bases at V and 7 bases at J, with 18 bases between. The CDR3 here is CASSLGLGGQHTQYF. Written as DNA, the CDR3 is TGTGCCAGCAGCCTTGGACTTGGGGGCCAACATACGCAGTATTTT.